These 10 T cell receptor beta chains share one sample of origin, sequenced in a study of blood T cell repertoires in COVID-19 (dated by TCRdb to the early 2020s). The library was obtained by the immunoSEQ multiplex PCR assay. This is the immuneACCESS table as TCRdb keeps it, with only in-frame sequences that have V and J called. A part of the clones is gone; compared with another copy, unresolved V genes explain less than half, and the rest is unexplained. The sample table shows roughly 89,000 clones, and 80% are seen once. The top ten hold under 13% of the sample. The sequenced material came from peripheral blood. The source of these receptors is a woman in her 70s with acute or convalescent COVID-19.

The chain uses TRBV28 and TRBJ2-5; 7 positions match TRBD1. From germline, CDR1 is MDHEN and CDR2 SYDVKM. V lost 5 bases to trimming and J lost 1 base; unmatched junction nucleotides: 7. The CDR3 contains 15 residues. CDR3 loop: CASSPTSGGQETQYF. The CDR3, as DNA: TGTGCCAGCAGTCCTACCTCAGGGGGCCAAGAGACCCAGTACTTC.

The V gene is TRBV3-1 (or the pseudogene TRBV3-2), the J gene TRBJ1-5, with D unresolved. Germline CDR1 is LGHDT and CDR2 is YNNKEL (reference sequence). V lost 3 bases to trimming and J lost 4 bases, with 4 bases between them. The CDR3 is 12 residues long. For the CDR3, the DNA is TGTGCCAGCAGCCACGAGAATCAGCCCCAGCATTTT. Residues: CASSHENQPQHF.

The chain has TRBV6-4 and TRBJ1-2; TRBD1 matches 9 bases. In germline, CDR1 is MRHNA, CDR2 SNTAGT. Trimming cost V 7 bases and J 6 bases; bases outside gene matches: 9. The CDR3 has 14 amino acids. The DNA of the CDR3 is TGTGCCAGCACCGGGACAGGGCGGCTTCATGGCTACACCTTC. This translates into CASTGTGRLHGYTF.

This sequence joins TRBV7-9 and TRBJ2-7; 8 nucleotides agree with TRBD2. The V and J ends lost 1 base and 3 bases, in that order; junction bases with no gene match: 2. This CDR3 is built from 14 residues. The germline CDR1 and CDR2 sequences are SEHNR and FQNEAQ (reference sequence). Here the CDR3 DNA reads TGTGCCAGCAGCTTAGGCGGGGGGATCTACGAGCAGTACTTC. It encodes CASSLGGGIYEQYF.

Points on this clone: Other nucleotide sequences in the sample specify the same CDR3. The chain has TRBV6-5 and TRBJ1-2; D is possibly TRBD1 (5 bases). CDR3 length: 14 amino acids. V was shortened by 0 bases and J by 4 bases, with 9 bases between the two germline ends. In germline, CDR1 is MNHEY, CDR2 SVGAGI. The CDR3 protein is CASSYSTGGYGYTF. In nucleotides, the CDR3 is TGTGCCAGCAGTTACTCTACGGGGGGCTATGGCTACACCTTC.

This clone has more than one count but fewer than ten. The V and J genes are TRBV3-1 (or the pseudogene TRBV3-2) and TRBJ2-7; 10 bases align to TRBD1. The CDR3 spans 13 residues. The germline V gene has CDR1 LGHDT and CDR2 YNNKEL (reference sequence). With V trimmed by 4 bases and J by 3 bases, 0 bases remained unmatched. Here the CDR3 reads CASSRDRGYEQYF. The CDR3, as DNA: TGTGCCAGCAGCCGGGACAGGGGCTACGAGCAGTACTTC.

The chain has TRBV10-2 and TRBJ2-1; 9 bases fit TRBD2. With 2 bases clipped from V and 2 bases from J, the junction kept 16 bases outside the gene matches. This CDR3 has 20 residues. In germline, CDR1 is WSHSY, CDR2 SAAADI. CDR3 bases: TGCGCCAGCAGTGAGGAGGTGGGGTGGATAGCGGGAGCCCCCTACAATGAGCAGTTCTTC. Amino acid sequence: CASSEEVGWIAGAPYNEQFF.

CDR3 nucleotides: TGTGCCAGAAGCTTGGTATCCGCAGCCCAGCATTTT. This translates into CARSLVSAAQHF. V and J are TRBV5-3 and TRBJ1-5, with D uncertain. TRBV5-3 is designated an ORF whose function remains uncertain. This CDR3 is 12 amino acids long. V gave up 0 bases and J gave up 11 bases, with 9 bases separating them.

V usage is TRBV19 and J usage is TRBJ1-5; D is possibly TRBD1 (6 bases). This CDR3 comprises 15 residues. Germline CDR1 and CDR2: LNHDA and SQIVND (reference sequence). V was pared by 1 base and J by 3 bases, with 10 bases between. Here the CDR3 reads CASSIGRGNNQPQHF. Written as DNA, the CDR3 is TGTGCCAGTAGTATAGGCAGGGGAAACAATCAGCCCCAGCATTTT.

The CDR3 nucleotides read TGTGCCAGCAGCCGACTACAGGGTAGAACGTGGGAGCAGTACTTC. Translating it yields CASSRLQGRTWEQYF. The chain uses TRBV11-1 and TRBJ2-7; D is possibly TRBD1 (6 bases). Germline lookup yields CDR1 SGHAT and CDR2 FQDESV (reference sequence). The CDR3 sequence is 15 residues long. Trimming removed 5 bases from V and 7 bases from J, with 21 bases in between.